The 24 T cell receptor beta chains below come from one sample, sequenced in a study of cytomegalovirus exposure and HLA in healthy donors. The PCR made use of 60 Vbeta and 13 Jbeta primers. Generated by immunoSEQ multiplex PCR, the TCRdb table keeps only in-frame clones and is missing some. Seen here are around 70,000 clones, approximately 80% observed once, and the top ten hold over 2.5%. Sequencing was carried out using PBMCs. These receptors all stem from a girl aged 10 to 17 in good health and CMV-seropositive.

CDR3 residues: CASSPTGLAPEQFF. CDR3 coding DNA: TGTGCCAGCAGCCCGACGGGACTAGCGCCCGAGCAGTTCTTC. The chain joins TRBV9 to TRBJ2-1; 10 positions agree with TRBD2. The CDR3 covers 14 residues. Germline trimming cut 4 bases from V and 10 bases from J; bases unmatched to any gene: 8. Germline-derived CDR1 and CDR2 are SGDLS and YYNGEE.

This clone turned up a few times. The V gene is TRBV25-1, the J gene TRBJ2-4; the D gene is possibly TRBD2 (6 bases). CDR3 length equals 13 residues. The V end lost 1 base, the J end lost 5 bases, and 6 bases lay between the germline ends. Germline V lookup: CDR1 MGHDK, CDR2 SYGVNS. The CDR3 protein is CASSEWGENIQYF. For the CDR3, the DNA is TGTGCCAGCAGTGAATGGGGGGAAAACATTCAGTACTTC.

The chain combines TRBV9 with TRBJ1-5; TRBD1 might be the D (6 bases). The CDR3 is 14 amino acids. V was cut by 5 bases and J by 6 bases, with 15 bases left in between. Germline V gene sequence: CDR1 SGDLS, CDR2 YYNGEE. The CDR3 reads CASSERQEGQPQHF. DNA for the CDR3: TGTGCCAGCAGTGAAAGACAGGAAGGTCAGCCCCAGCATTTT.

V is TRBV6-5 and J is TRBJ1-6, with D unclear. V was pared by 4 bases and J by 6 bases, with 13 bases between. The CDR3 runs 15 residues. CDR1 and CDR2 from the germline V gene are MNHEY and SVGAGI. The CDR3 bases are TGTGCCAGCAGTTGTTGTGTCCTCCTTAATTCACCCCTCCACTTT. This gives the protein CASSCCVLLNSPLHF.

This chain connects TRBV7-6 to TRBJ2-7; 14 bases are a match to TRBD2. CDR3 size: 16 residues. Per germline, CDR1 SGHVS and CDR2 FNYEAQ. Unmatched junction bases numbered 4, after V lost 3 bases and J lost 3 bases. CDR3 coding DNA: TGTGCCAGCAGCTTTAGAGGACTAGCGGGAGGCTACGAGCAGTACTTC. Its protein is CASSFRGLAGGYEQYF.

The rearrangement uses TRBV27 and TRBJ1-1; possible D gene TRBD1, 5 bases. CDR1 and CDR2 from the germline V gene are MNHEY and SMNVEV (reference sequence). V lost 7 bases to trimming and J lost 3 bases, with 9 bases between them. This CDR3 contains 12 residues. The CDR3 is CASKDSHTEAFF. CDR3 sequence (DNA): TGTGCCAGCAAAGACAGCCACACTGAAGCTTTCTTT.

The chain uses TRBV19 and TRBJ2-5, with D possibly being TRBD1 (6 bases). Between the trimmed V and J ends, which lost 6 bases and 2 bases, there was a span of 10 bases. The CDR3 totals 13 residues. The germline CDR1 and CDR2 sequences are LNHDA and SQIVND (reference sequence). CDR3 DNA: TGTGCCAGTAGATCCGGACAGCAAGAGACCCAGTACTTC. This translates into CASRSGQQETQYF.

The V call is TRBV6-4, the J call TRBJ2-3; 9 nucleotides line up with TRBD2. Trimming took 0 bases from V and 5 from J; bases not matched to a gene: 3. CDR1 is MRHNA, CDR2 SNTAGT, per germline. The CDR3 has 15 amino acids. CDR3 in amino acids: CASSDSRGGQDTQYF. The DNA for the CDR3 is TGTGCCAGCAGTGACTCGCGGGGGGGCCAAGATACGCAGTATTTT.

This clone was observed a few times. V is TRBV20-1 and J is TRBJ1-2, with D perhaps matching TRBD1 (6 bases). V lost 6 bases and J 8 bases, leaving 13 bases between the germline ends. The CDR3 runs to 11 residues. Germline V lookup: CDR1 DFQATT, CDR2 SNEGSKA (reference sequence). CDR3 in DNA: TGCAGTGCAAGACACAGGGACGGCTACACCTTC. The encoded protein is CSARHRDGYTF.

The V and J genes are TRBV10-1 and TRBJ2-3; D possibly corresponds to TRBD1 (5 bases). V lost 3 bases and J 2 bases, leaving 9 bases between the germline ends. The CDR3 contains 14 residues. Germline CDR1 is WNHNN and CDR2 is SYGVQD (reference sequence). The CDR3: CASSDETATDTQYF. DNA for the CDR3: TGCGCCAGCAGTGACGAGACAGCCACAGATACGCAGTATTTT.

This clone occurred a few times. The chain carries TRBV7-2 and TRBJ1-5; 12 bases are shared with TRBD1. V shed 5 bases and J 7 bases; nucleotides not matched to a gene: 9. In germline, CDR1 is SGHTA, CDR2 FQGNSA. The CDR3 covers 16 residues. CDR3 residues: CASSPNGGTGGQPQHF. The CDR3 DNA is TGTGCCAGCAGCCCAAATGGCGGGACAGGGGGCCAGCCCCAGCATTTT.

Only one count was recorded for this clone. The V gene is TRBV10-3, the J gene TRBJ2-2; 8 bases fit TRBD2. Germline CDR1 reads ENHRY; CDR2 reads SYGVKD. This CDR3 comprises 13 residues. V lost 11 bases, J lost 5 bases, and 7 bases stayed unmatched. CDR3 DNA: TGTGCCGCAGCGGGAGAGAGGACCGGGGAGCTGTTTTTT. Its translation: CAAAGERTGELFF.

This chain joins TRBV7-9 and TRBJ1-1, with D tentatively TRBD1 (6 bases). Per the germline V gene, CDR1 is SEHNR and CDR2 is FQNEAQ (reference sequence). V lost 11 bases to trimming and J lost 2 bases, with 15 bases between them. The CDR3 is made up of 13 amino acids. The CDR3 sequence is CAGGQPSNTEAFF. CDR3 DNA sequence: TGTGCCGGCGGACAGCCCTCAAACACTGAAGCTTTCTTT.

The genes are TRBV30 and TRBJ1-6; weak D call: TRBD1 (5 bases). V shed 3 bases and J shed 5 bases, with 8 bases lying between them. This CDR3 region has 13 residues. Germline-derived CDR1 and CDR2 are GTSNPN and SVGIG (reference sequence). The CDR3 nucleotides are TGTGCCTGGAGGGAGGGGAATAATTCACCCCTCCACTTT. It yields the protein CAWREGNNSPLHF.

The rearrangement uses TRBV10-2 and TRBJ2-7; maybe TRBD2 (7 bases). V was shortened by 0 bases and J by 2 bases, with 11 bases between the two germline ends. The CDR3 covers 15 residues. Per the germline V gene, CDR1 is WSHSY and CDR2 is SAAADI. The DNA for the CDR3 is TGCGCCAGCAGTGAGTCGACCGGGGGGCCCTACGAGCAGTACTTC. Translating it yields CASSESTGGPYEQYF.

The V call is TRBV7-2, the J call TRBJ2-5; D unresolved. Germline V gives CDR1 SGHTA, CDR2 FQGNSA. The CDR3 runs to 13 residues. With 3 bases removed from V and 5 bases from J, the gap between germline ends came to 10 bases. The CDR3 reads CASSFKAAETQYF. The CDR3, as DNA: TGTGCCAGCAGCTTTAAGGCGGCGGAGACCCAGTACTTC.

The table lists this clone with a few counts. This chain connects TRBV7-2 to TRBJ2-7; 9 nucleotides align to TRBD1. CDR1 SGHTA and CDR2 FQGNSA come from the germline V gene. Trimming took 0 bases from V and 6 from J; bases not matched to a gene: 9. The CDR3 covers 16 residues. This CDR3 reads CASSLAGTGLKGEQYF. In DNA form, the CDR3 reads TGTGCCAGCAGCTTAGCGGGGACAGGGTTGAAGGGCGAGCAGTACTTC.

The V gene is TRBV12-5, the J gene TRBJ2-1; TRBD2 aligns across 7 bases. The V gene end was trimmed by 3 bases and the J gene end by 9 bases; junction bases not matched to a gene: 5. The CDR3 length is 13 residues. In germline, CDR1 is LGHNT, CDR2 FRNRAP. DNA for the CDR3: TGTGCTAGTGGTTTAGGCGGGAGACGTGAGCAGTTCTTC. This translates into CASGLGGRREQFF.

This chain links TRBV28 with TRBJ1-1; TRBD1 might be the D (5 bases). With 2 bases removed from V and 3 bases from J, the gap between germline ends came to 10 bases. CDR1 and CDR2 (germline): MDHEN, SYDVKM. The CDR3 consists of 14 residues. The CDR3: CASSLGGLDTEAFF. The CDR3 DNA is TGTGCCAGCAGTTTAGGGGGGTTGGACACTGAAGCTTTCTTT.

The CDR3 loop reads CASRDSLLLNTEAFF. The CDR3 DNA is TGTGCCAGCAGGGACAGCCTACTGCTGAACACTGAAGCTTTCTTT. The chain joins TRBV28 to TRBJ1-1; maybe TRBD1 (6 bases). The germline CDR1 and CDR2 sequences are MDHEN and SYDVKM. V lost 6 bases to trimming and J lost 0 bases, with 14 bases between them. The CDR3 has 15 amino acids. Looking up the rest from reference TRBV28 and TRBJ1-1 gives the full variable domain: DVKVTQSSRYLVKRTGEKVFLECVQDMDHENMFWYRQDPGLGLRLIYFSYDVKMKEKGDIPEGYSVSREKKERFSLILESASTNQTSMYLCASRDSLLLNTEAFFGQGTRLTVV.

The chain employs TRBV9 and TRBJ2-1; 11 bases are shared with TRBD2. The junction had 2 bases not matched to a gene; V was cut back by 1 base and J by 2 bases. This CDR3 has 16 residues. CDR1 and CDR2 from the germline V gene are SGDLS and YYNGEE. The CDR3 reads CASSVSTSGTYNEQFF. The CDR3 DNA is TGTGCCAGCAGCGTATCGACTAGCGGGACCTACAATGAGCAGTTCTTC. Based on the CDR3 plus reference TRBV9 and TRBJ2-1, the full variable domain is DSGVTQTPKHLITATGQRVTLRCSPRSGDLSVYWYQQSLDQGLQFLIQYYNGEERAKGNILERFSAQQFPDLHSELNLSSLELGDSALYFCASSVSTSGTYNEQFFGPGTRLTVL.

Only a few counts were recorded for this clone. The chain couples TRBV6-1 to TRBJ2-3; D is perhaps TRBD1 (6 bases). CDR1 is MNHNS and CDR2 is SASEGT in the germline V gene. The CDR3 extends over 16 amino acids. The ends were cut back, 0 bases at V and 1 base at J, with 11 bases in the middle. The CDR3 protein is CASSEATGFGTDTQYF. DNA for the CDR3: TGTGCCAGCAGTGAAGCAACAGGGTTCGGCACAGATACGCAGTATTTT.

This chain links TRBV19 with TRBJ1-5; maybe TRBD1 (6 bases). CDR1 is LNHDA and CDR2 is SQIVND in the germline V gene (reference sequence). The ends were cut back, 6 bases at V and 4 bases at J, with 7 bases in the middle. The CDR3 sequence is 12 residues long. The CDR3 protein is CASSTGNQPQHF. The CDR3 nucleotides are TGTGCCAGTAGCACAGGGAATCAGCCCCAGCATTTT. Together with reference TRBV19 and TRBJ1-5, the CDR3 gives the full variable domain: DGGITQSPKYLFRKEGQNVTLSCEQNLNHDAMYWYRQDPGQGLRLIYYSQIVNDFQKGDIAEGYSVSREKKESFPLTVTSAQKNPTAFYLCASSTGNQPQHFGDGTRLSIL.

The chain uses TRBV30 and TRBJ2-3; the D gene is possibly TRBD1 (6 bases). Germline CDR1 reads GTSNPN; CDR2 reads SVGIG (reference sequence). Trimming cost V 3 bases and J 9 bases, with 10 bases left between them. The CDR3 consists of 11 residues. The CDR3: CAWSTTGTQYF. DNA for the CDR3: TGTGCCTGGAGCACAACAGGGACGCAGTATTTT.